The 5 T cell receptor beta chains in this list originate from one sample, sequenced in a study of T-cell reconstitution after alpha-beta-depleted transplantation in children. Preparation of the TCRbeta library used unique molecular identifiers. TCRdb independently ran MiXCR on the PCR reads; one entry per CDR3 protein. Counted here are a few hundred thousand distinct CDR3 sequences, around 13% occurring once; the ten biggest clones make up around 2%. Sequenced here: PBMCs, mostly from graft donor cells, sampled 360 days after TCRalphabeta/CD19-depleted stem cell transplant. The origin of the receptors is a male patient aged 10 to 17 who had a stem cell transplant for acute myeloid leukemia, so the T cells may come from the graft donor.

This clonotype was recorded a few times. This chain uses TRBV3-1 with TRBJ2-1; TRBD2 agrees at 9 bases. Trimming at V came to 0 bases and at J to 2 bases, leaving 8 bases not matched to a gene. CDR3 length: 18 residues. Germline loops: CDR1 LGHDT, CDR2 YNNKEL (reference sequence). The CDR3, as DNA: TGTGCCAGCAGCCAAGATATCGGGAGCGGGAGGACCTACAATGAGCAGTTCTTC. This encodes CASSQDIGSGRTYNEQFF.

There are many counts of this clonotype. V gene TRBV7-9 combines with J gene TRBJ2-5, with a weak D call TRBD1 (6 bases). The CDR3 spans 13 residues. Germline CDR1 and CDR2: SEHNR and FQNEAQ (reference sequence). Trimming cost V 5 bases and J 10 bases, with 17 bases left between them. As DNA, the CDR3 is TGTGCCAGCAGCCGGGCTATCGAGGGGGACCAGTACTTC. Protein sequence: CASSRAIEGDQYF.

The chain's CDR3 is CSARPWSVEQYF. The DNA of the CDR3 is TGCAGTGCCCGACCTTGGAGCGTCGAGCAGTACTTC. The rearrangement joins TRBV20-1 to TRBJ2-7; unclear D gene. The CDR3 spans 12 residues. Germline CDR1 is DFQATT and CDR2 is SNEGSKA (reference sequence). Trimming left V 6 bases short and J 6 bases short, with 15 bases between.

J is TRBJ2-2 and V is TRBV7-2; D is ambiguous. Germline V lookup: CDR1 SGHTA, CDR2 FQGNSA. V was trimmed by 5 bases and J by 0 bases, leaving 7 bases between them. The CDR3 has 14 residues. The CDR3 DNA sequence: TGTGCCAGCAGCGTTACCACGAACACCGGGGAGCTGTTTTTT. It yields the protein CASSVTTNTGELFF.

This clonotype has just a few counts. CDR3 protein: CASSSRGYGYTF. The CDR3 DNA is TGTGCCAGCAGCTCCCGCGGCTATGGCTACACCTTC. The J gene is TRBJ1-2, the V gene TRBV7-9; no reliable D call. V shed 4 bases and J shed 4 bases, with 7 bases lying between them. This CDR3 region has 12 residues. Germline lookup yields CDR1 SEHNR and CDR2 FQNEAQ (reference sequence).